The rows below give T cell receptor beta chains drawn from one sample of a study of blood T cell repertoires in COVID-19. The repertoire was sequenced with immunoSEQ multiplex PCR; TCRdb's copy has only in-frame clones and lacks some. The table includes hundreds of thousands of clones, about nine tenths detected once. The sample consisted of peripheral blood. The source of these receptors is a young woman with acute or convalescent COVID-19. Each CDR3 is given with its conserved first and last residue. A D gene is named only where the DNA matches it firmly. Size tells how often a clone was seen (once, few, many) or the class of an expanded clone, and some rows leave it out.

V	size	J	D	CDR3	DNA
TRBV27	NA	TRBJ2-5	TRBD1	CASSLTGGAKTQYF	TGTGCCAGCAGTCTCACAGGGGGCGCGAAGACCCAGTACTTC
TRBV19	NA	TRBJ1-1	NA	CASSKEQGIQAFF	TGTGCCAGTAGTAAGGAACAGGGTATCCAAGCTTTCTTT
TRBV14	NA	TRBJ1-2	NA	CASSGTLEGSYGYTF	TGTGCCAGCAGCGGTACCCTGGAGGGATCCTATGGCTACACCTTC
TRBV5-5	NA	TRBJ2-7	NA	CASRSTGNSYEQYF	TGTGCCAGCAGATCCACAGGCAACTCCTACGAGCAGTACTTC
TRBV30	NA	TRBJ2-7	TRBD1	CAWRRDRGPFYEQYF	TGTGCCTGGAGAAGGGACAGGGGCCCCTTCTACGAGCAGTACTTC
TRBV9	NA	TRBJ2-3	TRBD2	CASSSTSGGFRTDTQYF	TGTGCCAGCAGCTCGACTAGCGGGGGTTTTCGCACAGATACGCAGTATTTT
TRBV6-6	NA	TRBJ2-7	NA	CASSSRSYEQYF	TGTGCCAGCAGCAGTCGTTCCTACGAGCAGTACTTC
TRBV2	NA	TRBJ1-1	TRBD1	CASRRTGMGTEAFF	TGTGCCAGCAGGCGGACAGGGATGGGCACTGAAGCTTTCTTT
TRBV27	NA	TRBJ1-2	TRBD1	CASSLGAGGNYGYTF	TGTGCCAGCAGTTTAGGGGCAGGGGGGAACTATGGCTACACCTTC
TRBV5-4	NA	TRBJ2-6	NA	CASSFGGPGANVLTF	TGTGCCAGCAGCTTCGGGGGGCCTGGGGCCAACGTCCTGACTTTC
TRBV4-3	NA	TRBJ1-2	TRBD1	CASSHDRGSYGYTF	TGCGCCAGCAGCCACGACAGGGGGAGCTATGGCTACACCTTC
TRBV9	NA	TRBJ2-1	NA	CASSASARLDGPYNEQFF	TGTGCCAGCAGCGCCTCCGCCCGACTAGACGGTCCCTACAATGAGCAGTTCTTC
TRBV2	NA	TRBJ2-7	NA	CASSPWDNIEQYF	TGTGCCAGCAGTCCCTGGGACAATATCGAGCAGTACTTC
TRBV5-4	NA	TRBJ2-7	TRBD1	CASSSTGGTYEQYF	TGTGCCAGCAGCTCGACAGGGGGCACCTACGAGCAGTACTTC
TRBV4-3	NA	TRBJ2-7	TRBD1	CASSHGDSGEQYF	TGCGCCAGCAGCCATGGGGACAGTGGCGAGCAGTACTTC
TRBV5-6	NA	TRBJ1-5	NA	CASSLGQKNQPQHF	TGTGCCAGCAGCCTGGGGCAGAAAAATCAGCCCCAGCATTTT
TRBV7-9	NA	TRBJ2-1	TRBD1	CASSPTGGHEQFF	TGTGCCAGCAGCCCGACAGGGGGCCATGAGCAGTTCTTC
TRBV6-5	NA	TRBJ2-7	TRBD1	CASREGTGGSEQYF	TGTGCCAGCCGGGAGGGGACAGGGGGCTCCGAGCAGTACTTC
TRBV2	NA	TRBJ1-2	NA	CASSETVGYGYTF	TGTGCCAGCAGTGAAACAGTCGGCTATGGCTACACCTTC
TRBV11-2	once	TRBJ2-7	TRBD1	CASTPRGKGYEQYF	TGTGCCAGCACCCCCAGGGGGAAGGGCTACGAGCAGTACTTC
TRBV7-7	NA	TRBJ2-7	NA	CASSLALAGATSLEQYF	TGTGCCAGCAGCTTAGCCCTTGCGGGGGCCACATCTCTCGAGCAGTACTTC
TRBV3-1/TRBV3-2	once	TRBJ2-3	NA	CASSLTRRGSSDTQYF	TGTGCCAGCAGTCTCACGAGACGGGGGTCCTCAGATACGCAGTATTTT
TRBV6-2/TRBV6-3	NA	TRBJ1-1	TRBD1	CASSDRGPKTNTEAFF	TGTGCCAGCAGTGACAGGGGCCCGAAAACGAACACTGAAGCTTTCTTT
TRBV5-6	NA	TRBJ1-5	TRBD1	CASSDGTGSNQPQHF	TGTGCCAGCAGCGATGGGACAGGGAGCAATCAGCCCCAGCATTTT
TRBV7-9	NA	TRBJ2-3	NA	CASSPPRGANTDTQYF	TGTGCCAGCAGTCCACCCCGGGGGGCCAACACAGATACGCAGTATTTT
TRBV2	NA	TRBJ2-7	TRBD1	CASISQGANEQYF	TGTGCCAGCATTAGCCAGGGGGCGAACGAGCAGTACTTC
TRBV6-6	NA	TRBJ1-3	NA	CASSYTFSSGNTIYF	TGTGCCAGCAGTTACACGTTTTCGAGTGGAAACACCATATATTTT